Listed here is a single T cell receptor (beta chain). These data come from a study of blood T cell repertoires in COVID-19. Study at large: Sites in the United States, Italy and Spain provided acute and convalescent COVID-19 samples.

This CDR3 has 13 amino acids. Germline assignment: CDR1 SGHDN and CDR2 FVKESK. Trimming stripped 4 bases from V and 6 bases from J, with 10 bases between. Participant-reported clinical history was the basis for cohort assignment. Produced via immunoSEQ multiplex PCR; TCRdb's table is partial and in-frame only. The data show about 210,000 clones, with roughly 89% seen just once and under 13% held by the top ten. The sequenced sample consisted of PBMCs or T cells enriched from blood (not recorded which). The rearrangement links TRBV14 to TRBJ2-1, with D maybe TRBD2 (6 bases). The TCR comes from a man aged 18 to 29 with acute COVID-19. The CDR3 DNA is TGTGCCAGCAGCCTGGGGACTGCCAATGAGCAGTTCTTC. It specifies CASSLGTANEQFF.